The 15 T cell receptor beta chains below come from one sample, sequenced in a study of cytotoxic CD8 clonotypes in ibrutinib-treated CLL (dated by TCRdb to about 2021). Library prep was done by the immunoSEQ multiplex PCR assay. This is the immuneACCESS table as TCRdb keeps it, with only in-frame sequences that have V and J called. A part of the clones is gone; compared with another copy, unresolved V genes explain less than half, and the rest is unexplained. The sample table contains around 150,000 clones; only one count was recorded for roughly 80% of them. Of the sample, roughly 2% is held by the ten largest clones. The label giving this sample's time point can be read as: 12 months on ibrutinib. Sequencing was performed on PBMCs, taken after 12 months of ibrutinib treatment. These receptor sequences come from a human donor with chronic lymphocytic leukemia.

In this sample, this clone turned up a few times. This chain joins TRBV23-1 and TRBJ2-5; 11 bases align to TRBD2. TRBV23-1 is identified as an open reading frame with a role that is uncertain. V dropped 7 bases and J dropped 4; count of bases not matched to a gene: 17. This CDR3 contains 18 residues. CDR3 protein: CASIYPGLADGIRETQYF. In DNA, the CDR3 is TGCGCCAGCATATACCCGGGACTAGCGGATGGGATAAGAGAGACCCAGTACTTC.

This chain joins TRBV5-1 and TRBJ2-3, with 12 bases matching TRBD1. This CDR3 comprises 16 residues. Germline V CDR1 and CDR2: SGHRS, YFSETQ. With 0 bases clipped from V and 6 bases from J, the junction kept 5 bases outside the gene matches. CDR3 DNA: TGCGCCAGCAGCTTGGTGGGACAGGGGGCTGCGGATACGCAGTATTTT. Translating gives CASSLVGQGAADTQYF.

V gene TRBV6-5 combines with J gene TRBJ2-7, with 11 bases matching TRBD1. The CDR3 is 16 residues long. Germline loops: CDR1 MNHEY, CDR2 SVGAGI. The V gene end was trimmed by 2 bases and the J gene end by 4 bases; junction bases not matched to a gene: 7. CDR3 protein: CASSYLGTGGGYEQYF. The CDR3 DNA sequence: TGTGCCAGCAGTTACCTCGGGACAGGGGGGGGGTACGAGCAGTACTTC.

The chain uses TRBV2 and TRBJ2-2; D might be TRBD1 (6 bases). V was cut by 2 bases and J by 0 bases, with 10 bases left in between. CDR1 is SNHLY, CDR2 FYNNEI, per germline. CDR3 size: 16 residues. CDR3 bases: TGTGCCAGCAGTGAACCGTGGGGGCCGAACACCGGGGAGCTGTTTTTT. Protein sequence: CASSEPWGPNTGELFF.

The chain links TRBV28 to TRBJ2-7; D possibly corresponds to TRBD2 (5 bases). Germline CDR1 and CDR2: MDHEN and SYDVKM. The V end was cut by 6 bases, the J end by 3 bases, with 9 bases between. The CDR3 is 12 residues long. CDR3 coding DNA: TGTGCCAGCAGCTCCGGGGTCTACGAGCAGTACTTC. Translated: CASSSGVYEQYF.

The rearrangement links TRBV5-1 to TRBJ2-5; 9 bases are shared with TRBD2. CDR1 and CDR2 from the germline V gene are SGHRS and YFSETQ. This CDR3 is 17 amino acids long. Trimming removed 0 bases from V and 7 bases from J; junction bases left unmatched: 13. The CDR3 region has the DNA TGCGCCAGCAGCTTGGGGGCTAGCGGGGCTCCAAGGGGGACCCAGTACTTC. The encoded protein is CASSLGASGAPRGTQYF. Full variable domain (rest looked up from reference TRBV5-1 and TRBJ2-5): KAGVTQTPRYLIKTRGQQVTLSCSPISGHRSVSWYQQTPGQGLQFLFEYFSETQRNKGNFPGRFSGRQFSNSRSEMNVSTLELGDSALYLCASSLGASGAPRGTQYFGPGTRLLVL.

This clone appeared once. This chain connects TRBV6-5 to TRBJ1-1; D unclear. Deletions cut 0 bases from V and 2 bases from J, with 13 bases between. Germline values: CDR1 MNHEY, CDR2 SVGAGI. CDR3 size: 16 residues. The CDR3 loop is CASSYSTGRANTEAFF. Written as DNA, the CDR3 is TGTGCCAGCAGTTACTCGACTGGGCGGGCCAACACTGAAGCTTTCTTT.

The chain links TRBV7-2 to TRBJ2-7, with D possibly TRBD2 on 5 matching bases. The germline V and J ends were trimmed by 3 bases and 6 bases, with 9 bases remaining between them. Germline CDR1 reads SGHTA; CDR2 reads FQGNSA. The CDR3 has 12 amino acids. The CDR3 sequence is CASSFPRGEQYF. In nucleotides, the CDR3 is TGTGCCAGCAGCTTCCCTCGGGGCGAGCAGTACTTC.

The V call is TRBV9, the J call TRBJ1-1; D is unresolved. The germline CDR1 and CDR2 sequences are SGDLS and YYNGEE. The CDR3 is 15 residues long. V was shortened by 4 bases and J by 0 bases, with 13 bases between the two germline ends. DNA of the CDR3: TGTGCCAGCAGCCCGAGTCAGGTGATGAACACTGAAGCTTTCTTT. Encoded protein: CASSPSQVMNTEAFF.

CDR3 region: CASSPSGSDDEQYF. CDR3 in DNA: TGTGCCAGCTCACCAAGCGGGAGTGACGACGAGCAGTACTTC. The V gene is TRBV18, the J gene TRBJ2-7; 8 bases match TRBD2. The CDR3 runs 14 residues. J was trimmed by 5 bases and V by 2 bases; bases with no gene match: 5. CDR1 is KGHSH and CDR2 is LQKENI in the germline V gene.

The chain employs TRBV9 and TRBJ2-5; perhaps TRBD1 as D (6 bases). The CDR3 covers 15 residues. Germline V gives CDR1 SGDLS, CDR2 YYNGEE. The V end lost 3 bases, the J end lost 2 bases, and 14 bases lay between the germline ends. The CDR3 protein is CASSEQGTGQETQYF. The CDR3 DNA is TGTGCCAGCAGCGAGCAGGGGACGGGACAAGAGACCCAGTACTTC.

The chain employs TRBV29-1 and TRBJ1-2; D gene unclear. CDR3 length equals 8 residues. Germline V gives CDR1 SQVTM, CDR2 ANQGSEA. The CDR3 nucleotides read TGCTCAGCGGGAGGCTACACCTTC. This gives the protein CSAGGYTF.

The chain links TRBV4-2 to TRBJ2-3; 15 positions match TRBD2. The V and J ends lost 0 bases and 4 bases, in that order; junction bases with no gene match: 5. CDR1 LGHNA and CDR2 YNFKEQ come from the germline V gene. The CDR3 has 18 residues. DNA of the CDR3: TGTGCCAGCAGCCAAGAGGGACTAGCGGGGGGAGGGGCAGATACGCAGTATTTT. This translates into CASSQEGLAGGGADTQYF.

The J gene is TRBJ2-5, the V gene TRBV2; no definite D call. The CDR3 is 14 amino acids. From germline, CDR1 is SNHLY and CDR2 FYNNEI. Trimming took 4 bases from V and 2 from J, leaving 11 bases between them. DNA for the CDR3: TGTGCCAGCAGTGTGTTGAGGTTTCAAGAGACCCAGTACTTC. Its translation is CASSVLRFQETQYF.

The chain couples TRBV11-2 to TRBJ2-5, with 8 bases matching TRBD2. V was clipped by 6 bases and J by 5 bases; unmatched bases: 8. CDR1 and CDR2 from the germline V gene are SGHAT and FQNNGV. CDR3 length: 14 residues. The CDR3 DNA follows: TGTGCCAGCAGACCCGGGGGGGCCGGGGAGACCCAGTACTTC. Residues: CASRPGGAGETQYF.